The entry below gives a single T cell receptor beta chain sequence along with its context. Its matching antigen is unknown. Amplification used 60 V beta primers and 13 J beta primers. Libraries were prepared by immunoSEQ multiplex PCR; TCRdb keeps only in-frame clonotypes and omits some of them. The profile shows tens of thousands of clones, around 81% of them singletons. Selection required adequate fresh-frozen tumor tissue plus more than two years' survival data. This CDR3 is 14 amino acids long. The ends lost 4 bases at V and 3 bases at J; junction bases unmatched: 7. Per germline, CDR1 SQVTM and CDR2 ANQGSEA. The sample is drawn from a study of glioma-infiltrating T cells after dendritic cell vaccination. Overall study: Between about 2003 and 2012, patients got autologous tumor lysate-pulsed dendritic cell vaccines. Study findings and constraints: Higher pretreatment TIL content predicted longer progression-free time and survival.

V is TRBV29-1 and J is TRBJ1-1, with 8 bases matching TRBD1. The specimen comprised blood, sampled before dendritic cell vaccination. The TCR originated in a human donor with glioblastoma. The CDR3 spells CSVGRGRVYTEAFF. Written as DNA, the CDR3 is TGCAGCGTTGGCAGGGGGCGCGTTTACACTGAAGCTTTCTTT.